These T cell receptor beta chains were read from a single sample in a study of T cell responses to AZD1222 COVID-19 vaccine. Method: immunoSEQ multiplex PCR; TCRdb's copy keeps in-frame clones and lacks some. The repertoire includes around 120,000 clones, just under 95% of them detected once, and under 3.5% sits in the top ten. Specimen: peripheral blood, collected on day 0 of AZD1222 vaccination. Receptors originate from an adult in good health. The CDR3 runs from the conserved cysteine through the conserved F or W.

J gene: TRBJ1-2; V gene: TRBV27; CDR3 protein: CASSSSQGAVNYGYTF
J gene: TRBJ2-7; V gene: TRBV7-8; CDR3 protein: CASSLVKGTGGASYEQYF
J gene: TRBJ2-7; V gene: TRBV2; CDR3 protein: CASNRREGLGEQYF
J gene: TRBJ2-2; V gene: TRBV9; CDR3 protein: CASSVAGRARNTGELFF
J gene: TRBJ1-2; V gene: TRBV29-1; CDR3 protein: CSVYGQAGPTNYGYTF
J gene: TRBJ1-4; V gene: TRBV28; CDR3 protein: CASSLSPTGEGEKLFF
J gene: TRBJ2-1; V gene: TRBV12-3/TRBV12-4; CDR3 protein: CASVPDYNEQFF
J gene: TRBJ1-5; V gene: TRBV6-1; CDR3 protein: CASSEAGFSGQPQHF
J gene: TRBJ2-4; V gene: TRBV6-5; CDR3 protein: CASSTTGGNIQYF
J gene: TRBJ1-1; V gene: TRBV6-5; CDR3 protein: CASTFTTANTEAFF
J gene: TRBJ2-1; V gene: TRBV28; CDR3 protein: CASILGGTNEQFF
J gene: TRBJ1-2; V gene: TRBV28; CDR3 protein: CASSAGTGGGYGYTF
J gene: TRBJ1-4; V gene: TRBV9; CDR3 protein: CASSSGPDRGNEKLFF
J gene: TRBJ2-7; V gene: TRBV18; CDR3 protein: CASSPTRLAVSSYEQYF
J gene: TRBJ1-1; V gene: TRBV12-3/TRBV12-4; CDR3 protein: CASSFGLHTEAFF
J gene: TRBJ2-2; V gene: TRBV7-6; CDR3 protein: CASSLPSAGGTGELFF
J gene: TRBJ1-6; V gene: TRBV28; CDR3 protein: CASSFMHPRQGRPLHF
J gene: TRBJ1-2; V gene: TRBV30; CDR3 protein: CAWSALRQGSYGYTF
J gene: TRBJ1-1; V gene: TRBV7-9; CDR3 protein: CASSLLQGSGLTEAFF
J gene: TRBJ1-1; V gene: TRBV3-1/TRBV3-2; CDR3 protein: CASSLLQGNTEAFF
J gene: TRBJ2-7; V gene: TRBV19; CDR3 protein: CASRKKVGGDGSYEQYF
J gene: TRBJ1-1; V gene: TRBV4-1; CDR3 protein: CASSQGTGARPPEAFF
J gene: TRBJ1-1; V gene: TRBV28; CDR3 protein: CASSTHGTLGTEAFF
J gene: TRBJ1-1; V gene: TRBV19; CDR3 protein: CASSIGGGWNTEAFF
J gene: TRBJ1-4; V gene: TRBV28; CDR3 protein: CASSLNKYIATNEKLFF
J gene: TRBJ1-1; V gene: TRBV19; CDR3 protein: CASSIGDSFGTEAFF
J gene: TRBJ1-1; V gene: TRBV5-4; CDR3 protein: CASSYGTDPGNTEAFF
J gene: TRBJ1-2; V gene: TRBV7-2; CDR3 protein: CASSLRSPSGYGYTF
J gene: TRBJ2-1; V gene: TRBV9; CDR3 protein: CANHLRDSHNEQFF
J gene: TRBJ1-2; V gene: TRBV2; CDR3 protein: CASDFGTSNYGYTF
J gene: TRBJ2-7; V gene: TRBV28; CDR3 protein: CASKPDEQYF
J gene: TRBJ2-1; V gene: TRBV10-2; CDR3 protein: CASSDDFIDEQFF